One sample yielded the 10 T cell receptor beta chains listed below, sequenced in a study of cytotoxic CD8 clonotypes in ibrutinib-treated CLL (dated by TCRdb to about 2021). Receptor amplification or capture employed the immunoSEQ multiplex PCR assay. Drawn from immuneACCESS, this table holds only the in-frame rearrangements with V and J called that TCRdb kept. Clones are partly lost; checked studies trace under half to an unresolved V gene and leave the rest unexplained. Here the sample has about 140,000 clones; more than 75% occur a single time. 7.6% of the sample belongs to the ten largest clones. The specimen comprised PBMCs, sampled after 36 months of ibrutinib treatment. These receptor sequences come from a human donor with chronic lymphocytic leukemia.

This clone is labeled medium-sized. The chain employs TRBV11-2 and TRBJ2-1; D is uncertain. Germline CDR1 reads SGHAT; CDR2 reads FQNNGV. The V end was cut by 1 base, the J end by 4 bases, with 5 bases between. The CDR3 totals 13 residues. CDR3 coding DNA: TGTGCCAGCAGCTTAGCTTTTTACAATGAGCAGTTCTTC. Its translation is CASSLAFYNEQFF.

The CDR3 DNA reads as TGTGCCTGGAGTGTACGTGGGGGCCAAGAAGCTTTCTTT. Translating it yields CAWSVRGGQEAFF. The V call is TRBV30, the J call TRBJ1-1; D might be TRBD1 (6 bases). This CDR3 contains 13 residues. V was pared by 0 bases and J by 8 bases, with 13 bases between. Germline-derived CDR1 and CDR2 are GTSNPN and SVGIG (reference sequence).

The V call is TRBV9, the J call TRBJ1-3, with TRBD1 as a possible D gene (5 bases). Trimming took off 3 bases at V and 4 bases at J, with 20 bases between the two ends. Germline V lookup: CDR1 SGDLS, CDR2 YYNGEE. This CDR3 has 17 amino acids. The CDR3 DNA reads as TGTGCCAGCAGCGCCTCAGCGGGGCGTGGTGAAGGAAACACCATATATTTT. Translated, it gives CASSASAGRGEGNTIYF.

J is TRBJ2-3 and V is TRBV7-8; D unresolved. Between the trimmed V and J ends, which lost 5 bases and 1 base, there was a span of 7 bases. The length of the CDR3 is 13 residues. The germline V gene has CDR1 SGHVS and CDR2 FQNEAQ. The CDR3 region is CASSQIRTDTQYF. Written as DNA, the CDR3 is TGTGCCAGCAGCCAAATACGCACAGATACGCAGTATTTT.

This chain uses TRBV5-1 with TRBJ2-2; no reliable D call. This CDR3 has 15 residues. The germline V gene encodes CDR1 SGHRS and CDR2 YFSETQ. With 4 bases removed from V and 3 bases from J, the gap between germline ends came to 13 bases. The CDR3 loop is CASSRAQPDTGELFF. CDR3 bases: TGCGCCAGCAGCCGGGCCCAACCGGACACCGGGGAGCTGTTTTTT.

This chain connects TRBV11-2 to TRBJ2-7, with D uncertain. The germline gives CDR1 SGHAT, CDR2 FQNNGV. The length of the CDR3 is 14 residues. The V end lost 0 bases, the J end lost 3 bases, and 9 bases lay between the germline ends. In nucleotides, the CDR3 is TGTGCCAGCAGCTTAGAGTTGGGATTCTACGAGCAGTACTTC. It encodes CASSLELGFYEQYF.

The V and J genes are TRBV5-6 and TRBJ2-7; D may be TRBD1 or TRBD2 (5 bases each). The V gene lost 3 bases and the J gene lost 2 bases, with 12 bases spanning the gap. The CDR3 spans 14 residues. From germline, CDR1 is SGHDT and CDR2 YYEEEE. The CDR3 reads CASSWGGLPYEQYF. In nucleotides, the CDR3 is TGTGCCAGCAGCTGGGGCGGACTTCCCTACGAGCAGTACTTC.

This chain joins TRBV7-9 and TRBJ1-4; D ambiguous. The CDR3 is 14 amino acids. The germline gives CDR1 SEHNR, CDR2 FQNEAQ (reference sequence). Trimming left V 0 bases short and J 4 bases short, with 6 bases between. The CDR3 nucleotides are TGTGCCAGCAGCTTAGCGATACTTAATGAAAAACTGTTTTTT. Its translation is CASSLAILNEKLFF.

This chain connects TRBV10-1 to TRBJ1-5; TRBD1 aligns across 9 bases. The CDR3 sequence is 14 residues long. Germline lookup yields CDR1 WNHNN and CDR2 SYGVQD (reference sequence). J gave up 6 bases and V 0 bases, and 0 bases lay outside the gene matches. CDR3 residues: CASSESGQGQPQHF. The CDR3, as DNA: TGCGCCAGCAGTGAGTCGGGACAGGGTCAGCCCCAGCATTTT.

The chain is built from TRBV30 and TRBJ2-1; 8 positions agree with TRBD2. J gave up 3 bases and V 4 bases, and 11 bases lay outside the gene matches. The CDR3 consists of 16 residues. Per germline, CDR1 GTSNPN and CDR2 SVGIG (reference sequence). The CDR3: CAWTYGGASYYNEQFF. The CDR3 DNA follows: TGTGCCTGGACCTACGGGGGGGCTTCCTACTACAATGAGCAGTTCTTC.